This T cell receptor beta chain derives from a study of cytomegalovirus exposure and HLA in healthy donors. This clone was seen only once. PCR involved 60 Vbeta and 13 Jbeta primers. The assay was immunoSEQ multiplex PCR, and TCRdb's table has in-frame clones only and misses some. Of 200,000 to 250,000 clones listed, approximately 82% are singletons. The J segment lost 0 bases and the V segment lost 5 bases, leaving 4 bases of the junction unmatched. This CDR3 contains 15 residues. Germline V gives CDR1 SGHRS, CDR2 YFSETQ. This receptor was obtained from a woman between 40 and 55 years old in good health and CMV-seronegative. The rearrangement uses TRBV5-1 and TRBJ1-4, with TRBD1 matching over 7 bases. Sequenced: PBMCs. The CDR3 DNA reads as TGCGCCAGCAGGGATACAGGGGCAACTAATGAAAAACTGTTTTTT. It yields the protein CASRDTGATNEKLFF.